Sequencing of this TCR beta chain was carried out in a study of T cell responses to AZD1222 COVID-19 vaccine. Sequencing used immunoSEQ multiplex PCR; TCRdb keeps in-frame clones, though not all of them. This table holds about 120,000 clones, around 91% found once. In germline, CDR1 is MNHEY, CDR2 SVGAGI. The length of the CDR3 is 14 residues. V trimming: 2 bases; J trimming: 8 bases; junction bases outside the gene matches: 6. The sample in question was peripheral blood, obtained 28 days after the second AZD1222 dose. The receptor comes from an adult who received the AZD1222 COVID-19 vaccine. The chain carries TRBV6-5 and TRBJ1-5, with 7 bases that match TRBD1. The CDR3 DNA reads TGTGCCAGCAGTTACGCCCAGGGGGTAGAGCCCCAGCATTTT. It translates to CASSYAQGVEPQHF.